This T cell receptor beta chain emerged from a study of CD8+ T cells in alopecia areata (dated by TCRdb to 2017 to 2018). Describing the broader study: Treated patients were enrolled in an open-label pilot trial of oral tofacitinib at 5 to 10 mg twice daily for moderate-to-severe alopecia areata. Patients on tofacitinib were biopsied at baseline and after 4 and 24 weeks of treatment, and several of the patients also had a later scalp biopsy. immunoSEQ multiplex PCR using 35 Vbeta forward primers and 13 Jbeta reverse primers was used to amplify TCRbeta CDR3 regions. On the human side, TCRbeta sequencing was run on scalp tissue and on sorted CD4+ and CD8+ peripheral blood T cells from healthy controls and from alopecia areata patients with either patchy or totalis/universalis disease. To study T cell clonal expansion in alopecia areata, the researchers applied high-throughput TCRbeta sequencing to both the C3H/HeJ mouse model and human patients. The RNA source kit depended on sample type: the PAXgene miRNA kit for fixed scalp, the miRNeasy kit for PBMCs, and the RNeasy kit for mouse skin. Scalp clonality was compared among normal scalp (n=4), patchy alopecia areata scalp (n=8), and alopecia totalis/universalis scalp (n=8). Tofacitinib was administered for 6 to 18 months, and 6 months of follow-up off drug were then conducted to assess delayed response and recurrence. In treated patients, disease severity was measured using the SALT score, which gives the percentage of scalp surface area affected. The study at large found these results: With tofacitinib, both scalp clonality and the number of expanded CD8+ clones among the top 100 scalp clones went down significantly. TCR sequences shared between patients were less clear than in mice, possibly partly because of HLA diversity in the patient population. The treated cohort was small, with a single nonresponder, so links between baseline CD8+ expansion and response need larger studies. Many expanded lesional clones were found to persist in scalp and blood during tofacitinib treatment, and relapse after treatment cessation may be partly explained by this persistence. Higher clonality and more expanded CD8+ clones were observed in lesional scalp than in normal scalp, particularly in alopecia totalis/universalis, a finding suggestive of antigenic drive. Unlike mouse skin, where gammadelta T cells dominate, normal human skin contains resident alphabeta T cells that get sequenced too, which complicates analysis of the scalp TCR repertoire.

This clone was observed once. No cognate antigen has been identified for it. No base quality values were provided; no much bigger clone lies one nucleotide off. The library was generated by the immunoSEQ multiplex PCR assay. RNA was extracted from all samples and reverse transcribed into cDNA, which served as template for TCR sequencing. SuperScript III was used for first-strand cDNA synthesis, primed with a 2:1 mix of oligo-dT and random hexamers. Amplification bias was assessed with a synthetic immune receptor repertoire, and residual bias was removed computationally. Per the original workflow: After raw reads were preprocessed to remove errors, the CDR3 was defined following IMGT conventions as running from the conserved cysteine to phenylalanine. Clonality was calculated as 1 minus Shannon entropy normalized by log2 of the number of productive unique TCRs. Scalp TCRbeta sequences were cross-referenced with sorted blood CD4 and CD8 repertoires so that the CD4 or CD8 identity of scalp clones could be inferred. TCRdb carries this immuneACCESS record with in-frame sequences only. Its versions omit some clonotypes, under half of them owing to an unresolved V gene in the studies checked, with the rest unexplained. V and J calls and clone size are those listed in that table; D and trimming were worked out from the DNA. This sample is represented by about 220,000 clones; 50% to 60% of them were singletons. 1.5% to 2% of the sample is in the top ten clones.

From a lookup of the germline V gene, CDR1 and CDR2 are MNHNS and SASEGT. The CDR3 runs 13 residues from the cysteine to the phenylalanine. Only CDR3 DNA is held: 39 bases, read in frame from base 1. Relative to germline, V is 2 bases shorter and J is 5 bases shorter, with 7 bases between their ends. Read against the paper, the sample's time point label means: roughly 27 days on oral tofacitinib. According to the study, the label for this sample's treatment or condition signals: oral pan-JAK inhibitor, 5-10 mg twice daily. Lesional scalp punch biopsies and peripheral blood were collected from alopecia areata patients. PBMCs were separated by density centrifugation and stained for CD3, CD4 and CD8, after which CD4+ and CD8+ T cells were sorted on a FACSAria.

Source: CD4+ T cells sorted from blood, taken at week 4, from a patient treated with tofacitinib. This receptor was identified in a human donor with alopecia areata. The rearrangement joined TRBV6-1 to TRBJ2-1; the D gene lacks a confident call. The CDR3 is CASSEISDNEQFF. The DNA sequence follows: TGTGCCAGCAGTGAAATCTCAGACAATGAGCAGTTCTTC.